What follows are 3 T cell receptor beta chains derived from one specimen sequenced in a study of OX40 agonist ivuxolimab in advanced cancers. The table came from immunoSEQ multiplex PCR; TCRdb's copy has only in-frame clones and leaves some out. The sample includes almost 85,000 clones, roughly 86% of them seen just once. The sample was CD4+ or CD8+ T cells sorted from blood, taken in a trial of the OX40 agonist ivuxolimab. Receptors originate from an adult with an advanced solid tumor such as melanoma, head and neck, liver or kidney cancer.

The chain joins TRBV5-1 to TRBJ2-3; perhaps TRBD1 as D (5 bases). The length of the CDR3 is 15 residues. Trimming took off 2 bases at V and 4 bases at J, with 14 bases between the two ends. Per the germline V gene, CDR1 is SGHRS and CDR2 is YFSETQ. CDR3 bases: TGCGCCAGCAGCTTTGGTGGCAGGGAATCAGATACGCAGTATTTT. This gives the protein CASSFGGRESDTQYF.

This chain joins TRBV10-1 and TRBJ2-7; 12 nucleotides align to TRBD2. V lost 7 bases to trimming and J lost 2 bases; unmatched junction nucleotides: 6. This CDR3 has 15 amino acids. CDR1 is WNHNN and CDR2 is SYGVQD in the germline V gene (reference sequence). The CDR3 bases are TGCGCCAGCACTCTCGGACTAGCGGGACCCTACGAGCAGTACTTC. It yields the protein CASTLGLAGPYEQYF.

The V gene is TRBV10-3, the J gene TRBJ1-6, with TRBD1 as a possible D gene (6 bases). Looked up from germline, CDR1 is ENHRY and CDR2 is SYGVKD. The CDR3 spans 14 residues. V lost 10 bases to trimming and J lost 5 bases, with 15 bases between them. CDR3 region: CATSVQGNNSPLHF. The CDR3 DNA reads as TGTGCCACCTCCGTACAGGGTAATAATTCACCCCTCCACTTT.